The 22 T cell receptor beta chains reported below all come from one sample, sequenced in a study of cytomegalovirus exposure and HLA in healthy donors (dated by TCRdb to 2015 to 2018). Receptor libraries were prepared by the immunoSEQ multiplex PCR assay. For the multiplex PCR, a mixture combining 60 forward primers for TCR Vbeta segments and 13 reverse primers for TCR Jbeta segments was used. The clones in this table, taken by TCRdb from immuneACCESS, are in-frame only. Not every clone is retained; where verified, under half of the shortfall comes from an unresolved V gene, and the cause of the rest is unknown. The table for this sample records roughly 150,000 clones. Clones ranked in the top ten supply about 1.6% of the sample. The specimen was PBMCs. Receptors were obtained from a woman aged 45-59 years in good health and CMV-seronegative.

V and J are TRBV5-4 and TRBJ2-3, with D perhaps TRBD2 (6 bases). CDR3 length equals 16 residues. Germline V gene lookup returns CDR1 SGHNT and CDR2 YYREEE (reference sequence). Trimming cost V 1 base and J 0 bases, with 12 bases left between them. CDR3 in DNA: TGTGCCAGCAGCTTGTTAACGGGAGCTAGCACAGATACGCAGTATTTT. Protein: CASSLLTGASTDTQYF. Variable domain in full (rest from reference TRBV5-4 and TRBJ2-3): ETGVTQSPTHLIKTRGQQVTLRCSSQSGHNTVSWYQQALGQGPQFIFQYYREEENGRGNFPPRFSGLQFPNYSSELNVNALELDDSALYLCASSLLTGASTDTQYFGPGTRLTVL.

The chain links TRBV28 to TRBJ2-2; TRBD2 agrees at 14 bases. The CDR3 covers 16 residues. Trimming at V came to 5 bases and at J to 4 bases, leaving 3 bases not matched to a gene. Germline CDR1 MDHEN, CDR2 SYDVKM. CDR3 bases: TGTGCCAGCAGTAAGACTAGCGGGAGGGTCACCGGGGAGCTGTTTTTT. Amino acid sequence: CASSKTSGRVTGELFF.

CDR3 nucleotides: TGCGCCAGCAGCCCAAGGACAGGGGGAACAACTAATGAAAAACTGTTTTTT. Residues: CASSPRTGGTTNEKLFF. This chain connects TRBV5-1 to TRBJ1-4, with 10 nucleotides matching TRBD1. The CDR3 covers 17 residues. Germline V lookup: CDR1 SGHRS, CDR2 YFSETQ. J was trimmed by 0 bases and V by 4 bases; bases with no gene match: 6.

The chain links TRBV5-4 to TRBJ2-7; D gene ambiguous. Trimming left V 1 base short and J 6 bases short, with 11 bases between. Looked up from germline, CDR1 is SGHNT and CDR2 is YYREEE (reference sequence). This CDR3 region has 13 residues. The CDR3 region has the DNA TGTGCCAGCAGCTTGTCCGTTACTGGCGAGCAGTACTTC. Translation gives CASSLSVTGEQYF.

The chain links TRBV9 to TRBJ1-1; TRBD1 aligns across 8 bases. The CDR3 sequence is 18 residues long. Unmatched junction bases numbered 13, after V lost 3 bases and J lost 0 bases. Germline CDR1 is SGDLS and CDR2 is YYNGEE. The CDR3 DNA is TGTGCCAGCAGCGATCAACACGGGACAGGTACGATGAACACTGAAGCTTTCTTT. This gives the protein CASSDQHGTGTMNTEAFF.

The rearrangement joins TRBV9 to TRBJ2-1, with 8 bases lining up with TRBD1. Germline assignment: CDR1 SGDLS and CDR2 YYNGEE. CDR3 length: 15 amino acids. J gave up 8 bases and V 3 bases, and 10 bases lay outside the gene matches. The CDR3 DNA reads TGTGCCAGCAGCGGAAGGGACAGGCGGTCAGATGAGCAGTTCTTC. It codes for CASSGRDRRSDEQFF.

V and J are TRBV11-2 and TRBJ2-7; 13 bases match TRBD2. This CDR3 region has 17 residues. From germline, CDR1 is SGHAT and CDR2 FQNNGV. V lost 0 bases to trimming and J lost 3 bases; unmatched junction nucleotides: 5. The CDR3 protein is CASSLDRGTSGIYEQYF. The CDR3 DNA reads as TGTGCCAGCAGCTTAGATCGAGGGACTAGCGGGATCTACGAGCAGTACTTC.

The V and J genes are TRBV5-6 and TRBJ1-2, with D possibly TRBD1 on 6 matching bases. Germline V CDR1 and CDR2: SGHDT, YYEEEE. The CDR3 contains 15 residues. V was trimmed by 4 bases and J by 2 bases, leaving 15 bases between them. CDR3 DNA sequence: TGTGCCAGCAGCCCAACCGGGACACAAAACTATGGCTACACCTTC. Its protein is CASSPTGTQNYGYTF.

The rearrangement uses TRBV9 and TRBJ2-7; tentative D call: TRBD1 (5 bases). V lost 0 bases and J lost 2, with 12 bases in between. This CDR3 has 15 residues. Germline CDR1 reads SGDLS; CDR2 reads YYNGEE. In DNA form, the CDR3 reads TGTGCCAGCAGCGTAGTTCAGGGTCTCCCCTACGAGCAGTACTTC. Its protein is CASSVVQGLPYEQYF.

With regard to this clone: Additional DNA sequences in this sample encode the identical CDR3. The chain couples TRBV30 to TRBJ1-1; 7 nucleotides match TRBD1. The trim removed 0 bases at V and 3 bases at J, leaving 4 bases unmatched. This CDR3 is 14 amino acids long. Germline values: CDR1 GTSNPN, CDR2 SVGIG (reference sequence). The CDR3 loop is CAWSVLTGYTEAFF. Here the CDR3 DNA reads TGTGCCTGGAGTGTACTGACAGGGTACACTGAAGCTTTCTTT.

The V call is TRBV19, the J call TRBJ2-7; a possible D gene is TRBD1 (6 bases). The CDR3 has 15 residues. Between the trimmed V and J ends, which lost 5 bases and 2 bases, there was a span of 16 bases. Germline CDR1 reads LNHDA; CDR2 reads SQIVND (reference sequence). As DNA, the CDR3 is TGTGCCAGTAGTGCCACACCAGGGGTACCCTACGAGCAGTACTTC. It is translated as CASSATPGVPYEQYF.

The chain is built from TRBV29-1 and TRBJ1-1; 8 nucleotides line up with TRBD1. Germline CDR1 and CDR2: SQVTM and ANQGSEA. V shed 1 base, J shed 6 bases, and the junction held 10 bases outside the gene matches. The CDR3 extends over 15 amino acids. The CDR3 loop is CSVEVHSGRGPEAFF. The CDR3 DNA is TGCAGCGTTGAAGTCCATTCGGGCAGGGGGCCTGAAGCTTTCTTT.

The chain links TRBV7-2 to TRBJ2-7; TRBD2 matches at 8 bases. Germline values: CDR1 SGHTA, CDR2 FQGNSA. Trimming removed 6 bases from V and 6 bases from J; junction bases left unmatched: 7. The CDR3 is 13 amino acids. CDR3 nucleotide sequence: TGTGCCAGCAGTCTTAGCGGGATAGCCGAGCAGTACTTC. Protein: CASSLSGIAEQYF.

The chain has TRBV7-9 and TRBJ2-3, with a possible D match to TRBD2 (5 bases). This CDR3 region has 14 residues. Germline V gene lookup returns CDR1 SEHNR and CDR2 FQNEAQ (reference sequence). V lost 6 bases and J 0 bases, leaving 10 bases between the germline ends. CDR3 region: CASRSIASTDTQYF. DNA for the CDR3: TGTGCCAGCAGATCGATAGCGAGCACAGATACGCAGTATTTT.

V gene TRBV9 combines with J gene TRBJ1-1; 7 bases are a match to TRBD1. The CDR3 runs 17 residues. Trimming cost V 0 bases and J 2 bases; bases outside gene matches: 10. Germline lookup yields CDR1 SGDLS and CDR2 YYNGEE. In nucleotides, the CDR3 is TGTGCCAGCAGCGTAGCCCCTCGGAGGGGGCTTAACACTGAAGCTTTCTTT. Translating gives CASSVAPRRGLNTEAFF.

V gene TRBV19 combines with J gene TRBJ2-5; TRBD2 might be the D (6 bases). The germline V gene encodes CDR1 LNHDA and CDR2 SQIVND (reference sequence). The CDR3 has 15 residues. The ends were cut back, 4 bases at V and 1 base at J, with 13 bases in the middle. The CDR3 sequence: CASSTAAGLQETQYF. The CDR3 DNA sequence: TGTGCCAGTAGTACGGCCGCGGGGCTCCAAGAGACCCAGTACTTC.

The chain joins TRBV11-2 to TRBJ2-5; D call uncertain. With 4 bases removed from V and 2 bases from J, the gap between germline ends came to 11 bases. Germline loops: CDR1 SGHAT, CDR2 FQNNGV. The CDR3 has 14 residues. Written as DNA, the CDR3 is TGTGCCAGCAGCTCCCTATTGGAGCAAGAGACCCAGTACTTC. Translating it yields CASSSLLEQETQYF.

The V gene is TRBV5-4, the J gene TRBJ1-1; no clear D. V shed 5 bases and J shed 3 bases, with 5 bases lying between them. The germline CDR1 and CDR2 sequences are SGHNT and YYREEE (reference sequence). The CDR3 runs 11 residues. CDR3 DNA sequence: TGTGCCAGCAGAAGAGACACTGAAGCTTTCTTT. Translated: CASRRDTEAFF.

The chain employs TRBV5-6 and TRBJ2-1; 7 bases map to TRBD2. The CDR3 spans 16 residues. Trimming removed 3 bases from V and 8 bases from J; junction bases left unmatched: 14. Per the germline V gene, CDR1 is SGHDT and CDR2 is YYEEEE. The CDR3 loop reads CASSSARLAGADEQFF. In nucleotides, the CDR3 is TGTGCCAGCAGCTCGGCGCGGTTAGCGGGTGCGGATGAGCAGTTCTTC.

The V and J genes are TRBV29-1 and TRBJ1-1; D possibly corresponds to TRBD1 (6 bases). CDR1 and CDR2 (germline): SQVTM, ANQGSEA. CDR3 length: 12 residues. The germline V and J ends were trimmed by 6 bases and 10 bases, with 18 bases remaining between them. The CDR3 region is CSVVDRLHRAFF. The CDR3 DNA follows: TGCAGCGTAGTCGACAGGTTACATCGAGCTTTCTTT.

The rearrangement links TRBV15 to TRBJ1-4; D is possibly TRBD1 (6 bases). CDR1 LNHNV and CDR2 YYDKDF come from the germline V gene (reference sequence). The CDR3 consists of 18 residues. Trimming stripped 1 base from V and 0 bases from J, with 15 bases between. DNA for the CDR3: TGTGCCACCAGCAGAGGCCCCGGACAGCGTGCAACTAATGAAAAACTGTTTTTT. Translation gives CATSRGPGQRATNEKLFF.

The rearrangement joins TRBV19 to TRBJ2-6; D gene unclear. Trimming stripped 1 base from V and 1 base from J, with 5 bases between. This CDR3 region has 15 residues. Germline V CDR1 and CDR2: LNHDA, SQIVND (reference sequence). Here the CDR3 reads CASSIAGSGANVLTF. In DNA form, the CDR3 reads TGTGCCAGTAGTATAGCCGGTTCTGGGGCCAACGTCCTGACTTTC.